This note documents a single T cell receptor (beta chain) sequence. Trimming removed 4 bases at V and 1 base at J, with 11 bases between. This CDR3 spans 14 amino acids. The germline CDR1 and CDR2 sequences are SGHDT and YYEEEE. These data originate in a study of blood T cell repertoires in COVID-19. About the research overall: The cDNA or gDNA used as material had been derived from T cells, B-cell-depleted T cells, or PBMCs.

Libraries were prepared by immunoSEQ multiplex PCR; TCRdb keeps only in-frame clonotypes and omits some of them. Of over 300,000 clones listed, more than 75% were seen once; the top ten hold about 10%. The clonotype originates from a woman under 30 who had recovered from COVID-19. Sequenced sample: PBMCs or T cells enriched from blood (not recorded which). The V and J genes are TRBV5-6 and TRBJ1-1; tentatively, D is TRBD1 (6 bases). DNA of the CDR3: TGTGCCAGCAGCACACAACAGGGGAACACTGAAGCTTTCTTT. Its translation: CASSTQQGNTEAFF.